Given below is one TCR beta chain in context. Its antigen is still unknown. Using immunoSEQ multiplex PCR, the repertoire was profiled, and TCRdb retains in-frame clones only, with some absent. This table holds about 64,000 clones, roughly nine tenths found once. V shed 4 bases and J 7 bases; nucleotides not matched to a gene: 19. Germline CDR1 and CDR2: SGHVS and FNYEAQ. CDR3 size: 18 residues. The data originate from a study of pediatric ulcerative colitis. General study results and limits: Acute severe colitis showed lower rectal diversity from clonal expansions.

The TCR comes from a boy between 10 and 17 years old with severe ulcerative colitis. Specimen: blood. This chain connects TRBV7-6 to TRBJ1-2; TRBD1 matches at 9 bases. The CDR3 spells CASSSNVGTGRDLRGYTF. The CDR3 DNA is TGTGCCAGCAGCTCTAACGTCGGGACAGGGAGGGACCTGCGTGGCTACACCTTC.